A single sample gave rise to the 10 T cell receptor beta chains below, sequenced in a study of vaccination and CD4 T cells after COVID-19. Sequencing of cultured CD4+ T cell DNA used the Oncomine TCR Beta short-read assay. TCRdb analysed the PCR reads with MiXCR anew, one entry per CDR3 protein. The profile covers 20,000 to 25,000 distinct CDR3 sequences, with 45% to 65% appearing a single time and over 5% taken by the ten largest. Treatment of the sample: 10-day PBMC culture with coronavirus spike peptide pools or control peptides (ViraFEST assay). Their specific antigens are unknown. The sample was CD4+ T cells from blood, cultured in vitro. The receptors were gathered from a human donor who had recovered from COVID-19.

The rearrangement uses TRBV30 and TRBJ2-7; D might be TRBD2 (6 bases). The CDR3 has 14 amino acids. V gave up 3 bases and J gave up 3 bases, with 15 bases separating them. In germline, CDR1 is GTSNPN, CDR2 SVGIG (reference sequence). The DNA for the CDR3 is TGTGCCTGGAGCGGGAGAAGGGGATACTACGAGCAGTACTTC. The encoded protein is CAWSGRRGYYEQYF.

The chain recombines TRBV6-1 with TRBJ1-2; TRBD1 matches at 10 bases. This CDR3 spans 14 amino acids. CDR1 and CDR2 from the germline V gene are MNHNS and SASEGT. The V segment lost 11 bases and the J segment 4 bases; nucleotides outside the gene matches: 10. CDR3 sequence (DNA): TGTGCCGGGGGAGACAGGGGGCTTTTCTATGGCTACACCTTC. Amino acids: CAGGDRGLFYGYTF.

The rearrangement links TRBV5-4 to TRBJ1-1; 7 bases line up with TRBD1. This CDR3 has 14 amino acids. Germline V gives CDR1 SGHNT, CDR2 YYREEE (reference sequence). The J segment lost 5 bases and the V segment lost 5 bases, leaving 9 bases of the junction unmatched. DNA of the CDR3: TGTGCCAGCAGTCGTGACAGGGTTGGAACTGAAGCTTTCTTT. Its translation: CASSRDRVGTEAFF.

This chain links TRBV30 with TRBJ2-3; a weak D match, TRBD1 (6 bases). CDR3 length: 15 amino acids. V shed 0 bases and J shed 3 bases, with 13 bases lying between them. The germline V gene encodes CDR1 GTSNPN and CDR2 SVGIG (reference sequence). CDR3 coding DNA: TGTGCCTGGAGTGTATGGGGGCTTGGGACAGATACGCAGTATTTT. It codes for CAWSVWGLGTDTQYF. The full variable domain, completed using reference TRBV30 and TRBJ2-3, is SQTIHQWPATLVQPVGSPLSLECTVEGTSNPNLYWYRQAAGRGLQLLFYSVGIGQISSEVPQNLSASRPQDRQFILSSKKLLLSDSGFYLCAWSVWGLGTDTQYFGPGTRLTVL.

The chain joins TRBV28 to TRBJ1-2, with 9 bases matching TRBD1. Trimming removed 6 bases from V and 8 bases from J; junction bases left unmatched: 13. The length of the CDR3 is 15 residues. Germline V gene data show CDR1 as MDHEN and CDR2 as SYDVKM. CDR3 sequence: CASSTLGQGLSGYTF. The DNA for the CDR3 is TGTGCCAGCAGCACCTTGGGACAGGGACTCAGCGGCTACACCTTC.

V gene TRBV7-8 combines with J gene TRBJ2-5; 12 positions match TRBD2. The CDR3 contains 16 residues. V dropped 5 bases and J dropped 4; count of bases not matched to a gene: 8. CDR1 is SGHVS, CDR2 FQNEAQ, per germline. The CDR3 DNA is TGTGCCAGCAGCCATCTAGCGGGAGGGGGGCGAGAGACCCAGTACTTC. The encoded protein is CASSHLAGGGRETQYF.

A few counts support this clonotype. This sequence joins TRBV6-5 and TRBJ1-2; D unclear. Germline loops: CDR1 MNHEY, CDR2 SVGAGI. CDR3 length: 13 residues. V lost 4 bases to trimming and J lost 4 bases, with 10 bases between them. The CDR3, as DNA: TGTGCCAGCAGTTTCGCCTCGCTCTATGGCTACACCTTC. Protein sequence: CASSFASLYGYTF.

The rearrangement uses TRBV10-3 and TRBJ1-5; D is ambiguous. This CDR3 is 17 amino acids long. V was cut by 0 bases and J by 3 bases, with 15 bases left in between. Germline V gene sequence: CDR1 ENHRY, CDR2 SYGVKD. The chain's CDR3 is CAISESTPRSHNQPQHF. The CDR3 region has the DNA TGTGCCATCAGTGAGTCGACACCAAGGTCGCACAATCAGCCCCAGCATTTT.

This sequence joins TRBV20-1 and TRBJ2-1; possible D gene TRBD2, 5 bases. The CDR3 extends over 13 amino acids. Trimming stripped 3 bases from V and 5 bases from J, with 11 bases between. Per the germline V gene, CDR1 is DFQATT and CDR2 is SNEGSKA (reference sequence). For the CDR3, the DNA is TGCAGTGCTAGCCGGGAAGAGGACAATGAGCAGTTCTTC. As protein: CSASREEDNEQFF.

This clonotype has a handful of counts. The J gene is TRBJ1-5, the V gene TRBV6-1; unclear D gene. The CDR3 is 13 amino acids. V gave up 6 bases and J gave up 5 bases, with 11 bases separating them. CDR1 MNHNS and CDR2 SASEGT come from the germline V gene. The CDR3 DNA reads as TGTGCCAGCAGGGGGTGGGAAGATCAGCCCCAGCATTTT. Encoded protein: CASRGWEDQPQHF.